These 11 T cell receptor beta chains came from one sample sequenced in a study of cytomegalovirus exposure and HLA in healthy donors. Primers: 60 Vbeta forward and 13 Jbeta reverse. Libraries were prepared by immunoSEQ multiplex PCR; TCRdb keeps only in-frame clonotypes and omits some of them. The sample lists under 150,000 clones, 82% occurring once. The sample was PBMCs. These receptors originate from a male donor in good health and CMV-seropositive.

V is TRBV11-2 and J is TRBJ2-1; 9 bases map to TRBD1. Germline lookup yields CDR1 SGHAT and CDR2 FQNNGV. Unmatched junction bases numbered 9, after V lost 5 bases and J lost 7 bases. CDR3 size: 15 residues. CDR3: CASSRSLGQGNEQFF. The DNA for the CDR3 is TGTGCCAGCAGCCGCAGTCTGGGACAGGGAAATGAGCAGTTCTTC. Full variable domain (rest looked up from reference TRBV11-2 and TRBJ2-1): EAGVAQSPRYKIIEKRQSVAFWCNPISGHATLYWYQQILGQGPKLLIQFQNNGVVDDSQLPKDRFSAERLKGVDSTLKIQPAKLEDSAVYLCASSRSLGQGNEQFFGPGTRLTVL.

The CDR3 reads CSVGVTGGLETQYF. The DNA of the CDR3 is TGCAGCGTTGGGGTGACAGGGGGGTTAGAGACCCAGTACTTC. V is TRBV29-1 and J is TRBJ2-5, with 9 bases aligning to TRBD1. This CDR3 has 14 residues. The ends lost 4 bases at V and 4 bases at J; junction bases unmatched: 7. The V gene's germline CDR1 is SQVTM and CDR2 ANQGSEA.

The rearrangement joins TRBV7-2 to TRBJ2-7, with 8 bases matching TRBD2. This CDR3 is 15 amino acids long. After removal of 2 bases from V and 0 bases from J, the junction contained 3 bases not matched to a gene. The germline V gene encodes CDR1 SGHTA and CDR2 FQGNSA. CDR3 DNA sequence: TGTGCCAGCAGCTTATTAGCGGGGAGCTCCTACGAGCAGTACTTC. Its protein is CASSLLAGSSYEQYF.

The J gene is TRBJ2-2, the V gene TRBV9; 8 bases fit TRBD2. This CDR3 contains 16 residues. V was clipped by 0 bases and J by 2 bases; unmatched bases: 3. Germline V gene lookup returns CDR1 SGDLS and CDR2 YYNGEE. The CDR3 loop is CASSVDAGGNTGELFF. The CDR3 DNA sequence: TGTGCCAGCAGCGTAGATGCGGGGGGCAACACCGGGGAGCTGTTTTTT. Combining the CDR3 with reference TRBV9 and TRBJ2-2 gives the whole variable domain DSGVTQTPKHLITATGQRVTLRCSPRSGDLSVYWYQQSLDQGLQFLIQYYNGEERAKGNILERFSAQQFPDLHSELNLSSLELGDSALYFCASSVDAGGNTGELFFGEGSRLTVL.

Judged by abundance, this clone is medium-sized. The chain links TRBV7-9 to TRBJ2-2; 8 bases fit TRBD1. CDR1 and CDR2 (germline): SEHNR, FQNEAQ (reference sequence). Trimming at V came to 7 bases and at J to 4 bases, leaving 5 bases not matched to a gene. The CDR3 loop spans 14 amino acids. CDR3: CASTTGEVTGELFF. The CDR3 nucleotides are TGTGCCAGCACGACAGGGGAGGTCACCGGGGAGCTGTTTTTT.

This chain links TRBV18 with TRBJ2-7; the match to TRBD2 covers 9 bases. V dropped 0 bases and J dropped 2; count of bases not matched to a gene: 5. Germline loops: CDR1 KGHSH, CDR2 LQKENI. This CDR3 is built from 16 residues. The CDR3 sequence: CASSPPNSGSTYEQYF. For the CDR3, the DNA is TGTGCCAGCTCACCACCCAATAGCGGGAGCACCTACGAGCAGTACTTC.

The rearrangement uses TRBV19 and TRBJ2-5; 7 bases agree with TRBD1. Germline assignment: CDR1 LNHDA and CDR2 SQIVND (reference sequence). V lost 3 bases, J lost 2 bases, and 3 bases stayed unmatched. The length of the CDR3 is 14 residues. The CDR3 region has the DNA TGTGCCAGTAGTATTTGGACAGGACAAGAGACCCAGTACTTC. It is translated as CASSIWTGQETQYF.

The chain recombines TRBV19 with TRBJ2-3; TRBD2 agrees at 10 bases. The CDR3 has 15 amino acids. Trimming cost V 4 bases and J 8 bases; bases outside gene matches: 9. CDR1 and CDR2 (germline): LNHDA, SQIVND (reference sequence). CDR3 nucleotides: TGTGCCAGTAGTACAGCGTCGGGGACTAGCGCTACGCAGTATTTT. Translating it yields CASSTASGTSATQYF.

The rearrangement uses TRBV27 and TRBJ2-7; D remains ambiguous. The CDR3 is made up of 13 amino acids. V was cut by 3 bases and J by 2 bases, with 8 bases left in between. Per the germline V gene, CDR1 is MNHEY and CDR2 is SMNVEV (reference sequence). Written as DNA, the CDR3 is TGTGCCAGCAGTTTTCGGCGGACCTACGAGCAGTACTTC. It codes for CASSFRRTYEQYF.

The chain links TRBV5-1 to TRBJ1-3; possible D gene TRBD1, 6 bases. The CDR3 extends over 15 amino acids. V lost 0 bases, J lost 3 bases, and 10 bases lay in between. Germline V gene sequence: CDR1 SGHRS, CDR2 YFSETQ. CDR3 in DNA: TGCGCCAGCAGCTTGGGGGGGCGTTTTGGAAACACCATATATTTT. Translated, it gives CASSLGGRFGNTIYF.

This chain joins TRBV9 and TRBJ1-2; 7 bases match TRBD1. The V gene end was trimmed by 6 bases and the J gene end by 4 bases; junction bases not matched to a gene: 9. This CDR3 comprises 14 residues. CDR1 is SGDLS, CDR2 YYNGEE, per germline. The CDR3 spells CASNTGDRPYGYTF. The CDR3 bases are TGTGCCAGCAACACAGGGGACAGACCCTATGGCTACACCTTC. Supplemented by reference TRBV9 and TRBJ1-2, the full variable domain reads DSGVTQTPKHLITATGQRVTLRCSPRSGDLSVYWYQQSLDQGLQFLIQYYNGEERAKGNILERFSAQQFPDLHSELNLSSLELGDSALYFCASNTGDRPYGYTFGSGTRLTVV.